The 18 T cell receptor beta chains below come from one sample, sequenced in a study of T cell responses to AZD1222 COVID-19 vaccine. The repertoire was sequenced with immunoSEQ multiplex PCR; TCRdb's copy has only in-frame clones and lacks some. The table shows 100,000 to 150,000 clones, with roughly 90% occurring only once. The sequencing used peripheral blood, collected on day 0 of AZD1222 vaccination. These receptor sequences come from an adult in good health.

The chain combines TRBV7-8 with TRBJ1-3; D is unresolved. V was trimmed by 8 bases and J by 3 bases, leaving 14 bases between them. The CDR3 covers 14 residues. Germline lookup yields CDR1 SGHVS and CDR2 FQNEAQ. The CDR3 DNA reads as TGTGCCAGCGGGTGGGTTTGGCTTGGAAACACCATATATTTT. Translating it yields CASGWVWLGNTIYF.

The chain is built from TRBV7-4 and TRBJ1-6; perhaps TRBD1 as D (5 bases). Between the trimmed V and J ends, which lost 5 bases and 7 bases, there was a span of 18 bases. The length of the CDR3 is 16 residues. Looked up from germline, CDR1 is SGHVT and CDR2 is SQSDAQ. Here the CDR3 DNA reads TGTGCCAGCAGCCTCCACGGGGATAAGGGGAATTCACCCCTCCACTTT. It encodes CASSLHGDKGNSPLHF. Full variable domain (remainder filled in from reference TRBV7-4 and TRBJ1-6): GAGVSQSPRYKVAKRGRDVALRCDSISGHVTLYWYRQTLGQGSEVLTYSQSDAQRDKSGRPSGRFSAERPERSVSTLKIQRTEQGDSAVYLCASSLHGDKGNSPLHFGNGTRLTVT.

This sequence joins TRBV30 and TRBJ1-5; 10 nucleotides match TRBD1. CDR1 is GTSNPN, CDR2 SVGIG, per germline (reference sequence). The CDR3 totals 13 residues. V lost 2 bases, J lost 6 bases, and 1 base stayed unmatched. The CDR3 loop reads CAWSRTGGQPQHF. The CDR3, as DNA: TGTGCCTGGAGTCGGACAGGGGGTCAGCCCCAGCATTTT.

The chain links TRBV7-9 to TRBJ1-5; the D gene is possibly TRBD1 (6 bases). V dropped 1 base and J dropped 1 base, with 14 bases sitting between them. The length of the CDR3 is 17 residues. The V gene's germline CDR1 is SEHNR and CDR2 FQNEAQ (reference sequence). CDR3 sequence reads: CASSLVTGSRSNQPQHF. CDR3 nucleotide sequence: TGTGCCAGCAGCTTAGTAACAGGGAGCCGAAGCAATCAGCCCCAGCATTTT.

This clone was picked up one time. The chain uses TRBV6-5 and TRBJ2-5; 9 bases are a match to TRBD2. Per the germline V gene, CDR1 is MNHEY and CDR2 is SVGAGI. This CDR3 is 12 amino acids long. Germline trimming cut 8 bases from V and 6 bases from J; bases unmatched to any gene: 4. CDR3 region: CASQGLAQTQYF. The CDR3 DNA follows: TGTGCCAGCCAGGGACTAGCCCAGACCCAGTACTTC.

The chain carries TRBV11-3 and TRBJ2-7; 8 nucleotides line up with TRBD2. This CDR3 has 19 residues. J lost 5 bases, V lost 1 base, and 19 bases had no gene match. From germline, CDR1 is SGHNT and CDR2 YENEEA. This CDR3 is CASSLGGSGTGGRTDEQYF. In DNA, the CDR3 is TGTGCCAGCAGCTTAGGTGGTTCCGGGACTGGCGGGAGGACGGACGAGCAGTACTTC. The variable domain in full, completed from reference TRBV11-3 and TRBJ2-7, reads EAGVVQSPRYKIIEKKQPVAFWCNPISGHNTLYWYLQNLGQGPELLIRYENEEAVDDSQLPKDRFSAERLKGVDSTLKIQPAELGDSAVYLCASSLGGSGTGGRTDEQYFGPGTRLTVT.

The V and J genes are TRBV15 and TRBJ1-2; D is unclear. The CDR3 length is 13 residues. The V gene lost 3 bases and the J gene lost 0 bases, with 5 bases spanning the gap. Germline CDR1 is LNHNV and CDR2 is YYDKDF (reference sequence). As DNA, the CDR3 is TGTGCCACCAGCAGGGATCCTAACTATGGCTACACCTTC. Amino acids: CATSRDPNYGYTF.

V gene TRBV7-9 combines with J gene TRBJ2-7; D is uncertain. The ends were cut back, 5 bases at V and 4 bases at J, with 6 bases in the middle. The germline gives CDR1 SEHNR, CDR2 FQNEAQ (reference sequence). This CDR3 spans 11 amino acids. The CDR3 DNA reads TGTGCCAGCAGCCCAGATTACGAGCAGTACTTC. Translating gives CASSPDYEQYF.

The rearrangement joins TRBV7-9 to TRBJ1-2; no clear D. The CDR3 has 14 amino acids. The V gene lost 1 base and the J gene lost 1 base, with 7 bases spanning the gap. CDR1 and CDR2 from the germline V gene are SEHNR and FQNEAQ (reference sequence). CDR3 in amino acids: CASSLGGINYGYTF. CDR3 DNA: TGTGCCAGCAGCTTAGGAGGGATTAACTATGGCTACACCTTC.

The J gene is TRBJ2-7, the V gene TRBV7-2; D might be TRBD1 (5 bases). The CDR3 has 13 residues. Germline V CDR1 and CDR2: SGHTA, FQGNSA. Trimming pared 2 bases from V and 2 bases from J, leaving 7 bases between. In nucleotides, the CDR3 is TGTGCCAGCAGCTTAAGGGGTCCCTACGAGCAGTACTTC. It encodes CASSLRGPYEQYF.

The genes are TRBV6-5 and TRBJ1-1; D is possibly TRBD1 (6 bases). This CDR3 has 13 amino acids. Germline assignment: CDR1 MNHEY and CDR2 SVGAGI. V lost 5 bases to trimming and J lost 2 bases, with 9 bases between them. CDR3 DNA: TGTGCCAGCAGTCGACAGGCTAACACTGAAGCTTTCTTT. Translated, it gives CASSRQANTEAFF.

This clone was detected only once. This sequence joins TRBV3-1 (or the pseudogene TRBV3-2) and TRBJ2-5; D remains ambiguous. Trimming pared 0 bases from V and 0 bases from J, leaving 8 bases between. CDR1 is LGHDT and CDR2 is YNNKEL in the germline V gene (reference sequence). The length of the CDR3 is 15 residues. The DNA for the CDR3 is TGTGCCAGCAGCCAAGAGTACACCTACCAAGAGACCCAGTACTTC. Translated: CASSQEYTYQETQYF.

This rearrangement joins TRBV28 to TRBJ1-2, with a weak D call TRBD1 (5 bases). Germline V lookup: CDR1 MDHEN, CDR2 SYDVKM. The CDR3 contains 14 residues. Deletions cut 6 bases from V and 1 base from J, with 12 bases between. For the CDR3, the DNA is TGTGCCAGCAGCCCCACAGGTAGTAACTATGGCTACACCTTC. Its protein is CASSPTGSNYGYTF.

V usage is TRBV27 and J usage is TRBJ1-5, with 11 bases matching TRBD1. There are 14 residues in the CDR3. The junction had 2 bases not matched to a gene; V was cut back by 4 bases and J by 6 bases. Per germline, CDR1 MNHEY and CDR2 SMNVEV (reference sequence). CDR3 bases: TGTGCCAGCAGTTCCGGACAGGGGGCTCAGCCCCAGCATTTT. Its translation: CASSSGQGAQPQHF.

CDR3 in amino acids: CAWTPLSGPGELFF. CDR3 nucleotides: TGTGCCTGGACCCCCCTTTCGGGGCCCGGGGAGCTGTTTTTT. This chain joins TRBV30 and TRBJ2-2, with D perhaps assigned TRBD1 or TRBD2 (5 bases each). CDR1 GTSNPN and CDR2 SVGIG come from the germline V gene (reference sequence). With 4 bases removed from V and 6 bases from J, the gap between germline ends came to 15 bases. This CDR3 is built from 14 residues.

This rearrangement joins TRBV15 to TRBJ2-7, with 9 bases that match TRBD1. Losses at the gene ends were 0 bases for V and 5 bases for J; bases not matched to a gene: 8. The CDR3 is 16 residues long. CDR1 and CDR2 (germline): LNHNV, YYDKDF (reference sequence). CDR3 amino acids: CATSREPGQGNDEQYF. DNA for the CDR3: TGTGCCACCAGCAGAGAACCGGGACAGGGAAATGACGAGCAGTACTTC.

The V call is TRBV13, the J call TRBJ1-2, with D tentatively TRBD1 (5 bases). The CDR3 totals 18 residues. Germline CDR1 reads PRHDT; CDR2 reads FYEKMQ (reference sequence). V lost 1 base to trimming and J lost 5 bases, with 23 bases between them. CDR3 protein: CASSLEGLMTAPLYGYTF. In DNA form, the CDR3 reads TGTGCCAGCAGCTTAGAAGGGTTAATGACAGCGCCCCTATATGGCTACACCTTC.

The gene calls are TRBV9 and TRBJ2-7; 8 bases map to TRBD1. CDR1 and CDR2 from the germline V gene are SGDLS and YYNGEE. This CDR3 comprises 15 residues. With 0 bases clipped from V and 4 bases from J, the junction kept 6 bases outside the gene matches. The CDR3 nucleotides are TGTGCCAGCAGCGTAGGTGGACAGGGTACATACGAGCAGTACTTC. Translated: CASSVGGQGTYEQYF.